This T cell receptor (beta chain) was retrieved from a study of blood T cell repertoires in COVID-19. Study-wide background: Acute-phase and convalescent COVID-19 samples originated in the United States, Italy and Spain. The analysed material was cDNA or gDNA that came from T cells, B-cell-depleted T cells, or PBMCs.

How the authors handled the data: Amplification from reference gene primers served as the basis for estimated nucleated cell counts. Clones were read by immunoSEQ multiplex PCR, and TCRdb kept only the in-frame ones, dropping some. That table furnishes V, J and clone size, whereas the DNA furnished D and trimming. The sample yields tens of thousands of clones, 85% seen once. The V gene lost 1 base and the J gene lost 4 bases, with 7 bases spanning the gap. CDR1 is LGHNA and CDR2 is YSLEER in the germline V gene. CDR3 length: 13 amino acids. This clonotype was obtained from a man in his fifties with active COVID-19. This chain uses TRBV4-3 with TRBJ1-1; D may be TRBD1 (5 bases). Sequencing was performed on peripheral blood. The CDR3 spells CASSQGTFTEAFF. CDR3 coding DNA: TGCGCCAGCAGCCAAGGGACATTCACTGAAGCTTTCTTT.